This T cell receptor (beta chain) was obtained from a study of cytomegalovirus exposure and HLA in healthy donors. Background on the study: The Caucasian-associated ancestry cluster held roughly 81% of 350 to 450 genotyped donors. Whole-study results and caveats: Reportedly, HLA-A and HLA-B alleles of most subjects were accurately predicted from TCR beta. In an earlier analysis, in fewer than 700 donors, most V segments appeared productive either ~87% or ~30% of the time. Across donors, presence/absence analyses took sequencing depth to be roughly uniform.

The PCR made use of 60 Vbeta and 13 Jbeta primers. The method was immunoSEQ multiplex PCR; TCRdb's version includes in-frame clones alone and lacks a portion of them. This sample carries approximately 190,000 clones, about 84% of them seen once, and the ten largest clones take around 14%. The CDR3 spans 14 residues. With 0 bases removed from V and 4 bases from J, the gap between germline ends came to 8 bases. Germline V gene data show CDR1 as SNHLY and CDR2 as FYNNEI. A word on this clone: Its antigen is still unknown.

The specimen sequenced was PBMCs. V usage is TRBV2 and J usage is TRBJ2-3; no firm D call. This TCR came from a woman between 25 and 40 years old in good health and CMV-seropositive. The CDR3 region has the DNA TGTGCCAGCAGTGAAGCGTCATCGGCAGATACGCAGTATTTT. This encodes CASSEASSADTQYF. Complete variable domain (other parts from reference TRBV2 and TRBJ2-3): EPEVTQTPSHQVTQMGQEVILRCVPISNHLYFYWYRQILGQKVEFLVSFYNNEISEKSEIFDDQFSVERPDGSNFTLKIRSTKLEDSAMYFCASSEASSADTQYFGPGTRLTVL.